This T cell receptor (beta chain) was found in a study of blood T cell repertoires in COVID-19. About the study: From T cells, B-cell-depleted T cells, or PBMCs came the material, which was cDNA or gDNA.

The CDR3 is made up of 14 amino acids. Germline V CDR1 and CDR2: SNHLY, FYNNEI. V lost 4 bases and J 3 bases, leaving 10 bases between the germline ends. In the authors' methods: Reference gene primers were amplified, and this amplification served to estimate nucleated cell counts. TCRdb keeps only in-frame clones here, not all; method: immunoSEQ multiplex PCR. The V and J calls and the clone size are those of that table, but D and trimming were determined from the DNA. The table lists around 200,000 clones, around four fifths of them singletons. The chain joins TRBV2 to TRBJ1-5, with D perhaps matching TRBD1 (5 bases). The sequence derives from a woman in her 40s with active or convalescent COVID-19. Sequenced: peripheral blood. The CDR3 coding sequence is TGTGCCAGCAGTGGCAGGGCGGACAATCAGCCCCAGCATTTT. It is translated as CASSGRADNQPQHF. The variable domain in full, completed from reference TRBV2 and TRBJ1-5, reads EPEVTQTPSHQVTQMGQEVILRCVPISNHLYFYWYRQILGQKVEFLVSFYNNEISEKSEIFDDQFSVERPDGSNFTLKIRSTKLEDSAMYFCASSGRADNQPQHFGDGTRLSIL.